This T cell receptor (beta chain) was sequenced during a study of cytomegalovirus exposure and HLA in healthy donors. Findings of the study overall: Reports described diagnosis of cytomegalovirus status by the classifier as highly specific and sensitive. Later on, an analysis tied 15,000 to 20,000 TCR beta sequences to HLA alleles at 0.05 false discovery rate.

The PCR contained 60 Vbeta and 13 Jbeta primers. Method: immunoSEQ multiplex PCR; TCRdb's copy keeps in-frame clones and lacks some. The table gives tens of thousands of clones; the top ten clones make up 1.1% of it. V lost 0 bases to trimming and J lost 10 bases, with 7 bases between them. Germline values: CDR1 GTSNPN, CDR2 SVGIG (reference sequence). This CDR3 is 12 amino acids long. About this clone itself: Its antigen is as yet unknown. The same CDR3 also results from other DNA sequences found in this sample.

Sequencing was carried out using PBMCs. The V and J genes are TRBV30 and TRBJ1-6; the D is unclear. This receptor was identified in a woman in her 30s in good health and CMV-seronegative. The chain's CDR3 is CAWSVNRSPLHF. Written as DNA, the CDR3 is TGTGCCTGGAGTGTAAACAGATCACCCCTCCACTTT.